This T cell receptor (beta chain) was retrieved from a study of blood T cells in healthy people across ages. Individuals who donated were healthy Caucasians from Russia aged roughly 6 to 95. Per sample, a minimum of 6.5 million PBMCs were isolated. It was with a sample-barcoded 5' primer and a J-beta primer mix that a second PCR of about 7 to 12 cycles was run. TCRdb reanalysed the 5' RACE reads using MiXCR and keeps one entry per CDR3 protein. The sample includes around 1,700,000 distinct CDR3 sequences, 28% of them seen just once. V was cut by 0 bases and J by 9 bases, with 12 bases left in between. There are 14 residues in the CDR3. From germline, CDR1 is LGHNA and CDR2 YNFKEQ.

Specimen: blood. V usage is TRBV4-2 and J usage is TRBJ2-1; no firm D call. The receptor was derived from a woman younger than 45 in good health. The CDR3 region has the DNA TGTGCCAGCAGCCAAGACGCCCTACTGCGTGAGCAGTTCTTC. This translates into CASSQDALLREQFF.